The sequence of this TCR beta chain was determined in a study of shared clonotypes between healthy human individuals. Findings and limits, study-wide: A limitation of the genetic and exposure-history diversity represented arose from few donors. Several donors showed sharing of 4.5% to 5% of naive CD4 clonotypes. Non-shared clonotypes displayed generation probabilities falling below those of clonotypes present in all four donors.

V lost 8 bases and J 4 bases, leaving 15 bases between the germline ends. Germline lookup yields CDR1 SGHTA and CDR2 FQGTGA. The length of the CDR3 is 13 residues. At deep level, the assay was performed. Sequencing was performed with immunoSEQ multiplex PCR; in TCRdb, only in-frame clones are kept and a portion is missing. The sample yields over a million clones, approximately 98% seen once. Concerning this clone: What it binds is not known.

This TCR derives from a man aged 25-45 years in good health. The sequenced material came from naive CD4+ T cells sorted from blood. The sample's subset: CD45RA+ positively selected. The V and J genes are TRBV7-3 and TRBJ2-7; D is possibly TRBD1 (6 bases). The DNA for the CDR3 is TGTGCCAGCGGGAGTGGGCAGGGGTACGAGCAGTACTTC. The encoded protein is CASGSGQGYEQYF.